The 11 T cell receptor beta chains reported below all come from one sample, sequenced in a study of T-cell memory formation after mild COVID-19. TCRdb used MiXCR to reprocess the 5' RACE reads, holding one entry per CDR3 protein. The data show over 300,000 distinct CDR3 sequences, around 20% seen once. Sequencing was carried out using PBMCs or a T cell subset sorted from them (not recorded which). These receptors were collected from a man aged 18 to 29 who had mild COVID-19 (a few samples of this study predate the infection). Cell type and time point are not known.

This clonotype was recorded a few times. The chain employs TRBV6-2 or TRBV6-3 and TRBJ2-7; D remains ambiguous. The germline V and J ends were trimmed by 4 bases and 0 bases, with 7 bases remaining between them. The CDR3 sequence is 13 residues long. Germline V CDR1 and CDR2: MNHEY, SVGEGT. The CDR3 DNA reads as TGTGCCAGCAGTTCGACACGCTCCTACGAGCAGTACTTC. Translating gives CASSSTRSYEQYF.

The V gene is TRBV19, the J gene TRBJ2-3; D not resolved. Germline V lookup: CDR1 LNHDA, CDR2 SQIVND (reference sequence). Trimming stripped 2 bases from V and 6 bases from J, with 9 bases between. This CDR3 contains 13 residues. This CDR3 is CASSIRPVDTQYF. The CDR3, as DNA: TGTGCCAGTAGTATACGTCCCGTGGATACGCAGTATTTT. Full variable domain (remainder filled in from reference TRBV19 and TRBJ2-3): DGGITQSPKYLFRKEGQNVTLSCEQNLNHDAMYWYRQDPGQGLRLIYYSQIVNDFQKGDIAEGYSVSREKKESFPLTVTSAQKNPTAFYLCASSIRPVDTQYFGPGTRLTVL.

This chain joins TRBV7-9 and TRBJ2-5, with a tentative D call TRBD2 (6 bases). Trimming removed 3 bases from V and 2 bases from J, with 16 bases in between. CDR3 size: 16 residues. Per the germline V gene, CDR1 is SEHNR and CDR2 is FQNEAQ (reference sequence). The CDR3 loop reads CASSFGGIGRQETQYF. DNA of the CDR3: TGTGCCAGCAGCTTTGGAGGGATCGGCAGGCAAGAGACCCAGTACTTC.

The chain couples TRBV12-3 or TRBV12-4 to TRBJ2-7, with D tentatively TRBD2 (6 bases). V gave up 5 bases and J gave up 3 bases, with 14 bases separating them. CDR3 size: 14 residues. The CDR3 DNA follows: TGTGCCAGCAGTACTGGGAGGTGGGGCTACGAGCAGTACTTC. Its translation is CASSTGRWGYEQYF.

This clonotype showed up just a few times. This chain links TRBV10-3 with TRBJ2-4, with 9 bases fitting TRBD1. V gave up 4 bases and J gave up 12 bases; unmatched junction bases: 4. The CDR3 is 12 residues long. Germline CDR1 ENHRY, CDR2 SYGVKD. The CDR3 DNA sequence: TGTGCCATCAGTGGGGACAGGGCCCATCAGTACTTC. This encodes CAISGDRAHQYF.

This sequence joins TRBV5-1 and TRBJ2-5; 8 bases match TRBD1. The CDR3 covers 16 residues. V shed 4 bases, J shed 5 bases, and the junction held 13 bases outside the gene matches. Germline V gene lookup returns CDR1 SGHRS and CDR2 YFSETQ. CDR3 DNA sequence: TGCGCCAGCAGCGTAAACCTACGGACAGGGAGGGAGACCCAGTACTTC. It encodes CASSVNLRTGRETQYF.

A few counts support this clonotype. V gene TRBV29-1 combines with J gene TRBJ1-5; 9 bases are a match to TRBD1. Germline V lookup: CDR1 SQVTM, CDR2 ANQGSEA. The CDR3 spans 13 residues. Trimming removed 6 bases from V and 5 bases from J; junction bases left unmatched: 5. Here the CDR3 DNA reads TGCAGCGTGGGGACAGGGAACGATCAGCCCCAGCATTTT. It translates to CSVGTGNDQPQHF.

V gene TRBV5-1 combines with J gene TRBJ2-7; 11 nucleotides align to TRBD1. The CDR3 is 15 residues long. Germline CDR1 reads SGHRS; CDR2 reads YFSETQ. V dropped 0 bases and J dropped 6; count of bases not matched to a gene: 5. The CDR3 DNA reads TGCGCCAGCAGCTTGGTTGGACAGGGGGCCGGCGAGCAGTACGTC. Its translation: CASSLVGQGAGEQYV.

The CDR3 region is CASSDRGMGTQYF. The CDR3 DNA sequence: TGTGCCAGCAGTGATAGAGGGATGGGGACCCAGTACTTC. The genes are TRBV25-1 and TRBJ2-5, with D maybe TRBD2 (5 bases). The V gene lost 3 bases and the J gene lost 7 bases, with 12 bases spanning the gap. Germline lookup yields CDR1 MGHDK and CDR2 SYGVNS. The CDR3 extends over 13 amino acids.

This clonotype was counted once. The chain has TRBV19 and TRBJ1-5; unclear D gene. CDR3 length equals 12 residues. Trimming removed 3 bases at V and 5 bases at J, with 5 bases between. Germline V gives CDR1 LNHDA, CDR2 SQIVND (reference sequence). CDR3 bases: TGTGCCAGTAGTATTAAGGATCAGCCCCAGCATTTT. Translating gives CASSIKDQPQHF.

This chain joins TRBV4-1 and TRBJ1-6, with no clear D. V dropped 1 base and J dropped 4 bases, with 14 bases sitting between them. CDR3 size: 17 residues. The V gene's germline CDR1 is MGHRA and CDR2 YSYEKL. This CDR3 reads CASSQGSQDLYNSPLHF. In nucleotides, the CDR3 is TGCGCCAGCAGCCAAGGCAGCCAAGACCTTTATAATTCACCCCTCCACTTT.